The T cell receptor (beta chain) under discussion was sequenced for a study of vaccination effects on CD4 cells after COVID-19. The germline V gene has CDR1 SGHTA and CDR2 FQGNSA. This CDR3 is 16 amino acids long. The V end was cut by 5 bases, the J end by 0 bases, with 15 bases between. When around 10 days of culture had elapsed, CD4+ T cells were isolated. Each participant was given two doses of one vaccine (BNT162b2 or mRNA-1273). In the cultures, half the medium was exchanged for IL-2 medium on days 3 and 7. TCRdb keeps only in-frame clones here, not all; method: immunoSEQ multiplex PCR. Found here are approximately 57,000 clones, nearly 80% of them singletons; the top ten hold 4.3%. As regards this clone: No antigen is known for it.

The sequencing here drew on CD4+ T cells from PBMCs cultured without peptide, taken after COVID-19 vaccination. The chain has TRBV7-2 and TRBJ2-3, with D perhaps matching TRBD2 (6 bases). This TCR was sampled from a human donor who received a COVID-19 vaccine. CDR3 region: CASSPSGRGSTDTQYF. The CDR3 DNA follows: TGTGCCAGCAGCCCTTCCGGGCGGGGAAGCACAGATACGCAGTATTTT.